This T cell receptor beta chain was sequenced for a study of T-cell memory formation after mild COVID-19. Germline V lookup: CDR1 DFQATT, CDR2 SNEGSKA (reference sequence). V lost 3 bases and J lost 0, with 7 bases in between. The CDR3 length is 13 residues. This clonotype was counted only a few times. TCRdb fed the 5' RACE reads into MiXCR, producing one record per CDR3 protein. Seen here are more than 300,000 distinct CDR3 sequences, around 13% observed once, and the top ten hold about a fifth. The chain links TRBV20-1 to TRBJ2-3; D may correspond to TRBD1 or TRBD2 (5 bases each). This TCR was sampled from a man aged 18 to 29 who had mild COVID-19 (a few samples of this study predate the infection). Cell type and time point are not known. Sequencing was carried out using PBMCs or a T cell subset sorted from them (not recorded which). CDR3 sequence: CSASGASTDTQYF. Here the CDR3 DNA reads TGCAGTGCTAGCGGGGCTAGCACAGATACGCAGTATTTT.